The 21 T cell receptor beta chains in this list originate from one sample, sequenced in a study of blood T cell repertoires in COVID-19. The method was immunoSEQ multiplex PCR; TCRdb's version includes in-frame clones alone and lacks a portion of them. The sample yields about 300,000 clones, 83% seen once. Material for sequencing was peripheral blood. The origin of the receptors is a woman aged 45-59 years who had recovered from COVID-19.

The genes are TRBV28 and TRBJ2-7; the D gene is possibly TRBD2 (7 bases). V was pared by 7 bases and J by 0 bases, with 13 bases between. From germline, CDR1 is MDHEN and CDR2 SYDVKM. The CDR3 runs 14 residues. The CDR3 DNA follows: TGTGCCAGCAAGGGGGGGGGCATCTCCTACGAGCAGTACTTC. This encodes CASKGGGISYEQYF.

The chain couples TRBV11-2 to TRBJ1-2; 7 bases agree with TRBD1. The CDR3 is 16 residues long. Trimming at V came to 5 bases and at J to 1 base, leaving 10 bases not matched to a gene. Looked up from germline, CDR1 is SGHAT and CDR2 is FQNNGV. CDR3 nucleotide sequence: TGTGCCAGCAGCGTTACATACGCAGGGGGTAACTATGGCTACACCTTC. The encoded protein is CASSVTYAGGNYGYTF.

V is TRBV6-5 and J is TRBJ2-1, with TRBD2 as a possible D gene (6 bases). CDR1 is MNHEY, CDR2 SVGAGI, per germline. The germline V and J ends were trimmed by 6 bases and 5 bases, with 14 bases remaining between them. This CDR3 is built from 14 residues. This CDR3 is CASRGAGSHNEQFF. The CDR3 bases are TGTGCCAGCAGGGGCGCCGGGAGCCACAATGAGCAGTTCTTC.

This sequence joins TRBV28 and TRBJ2-1; TRBD2 matches 14 bases. This CDR3 spans 16 amino acids. With V trimmed by 3 bases and J by 7 bases, 5 bases remained unmatched. Germline CDR1 and CDR2: MDHEN and SYDVKM. The CDR3 DNA sequence: TGTGCCAGCAGTTTTGCCGGGACTAGCGGGAGAAATGAGCAGTTCTTC. It is translated as CASSFAGTSGRNEQFF. The full variable domain, rest sourced from reference TRBV28 and TRBJ2-1, is DVKVTQSSRYLVKRTGEKVFLECVQDMDHENMFWYRQDPGLGLRLIYFSYDVKMKEKGDIPEGYSVSREKKERFSLILESASTNQTSMYLCASSFAGTSGRNEQFFGPGTRLTVL.

The chain has TRBV11-2 and TRBJ2-7, with a possible D match to TRBD1 (5 bases). V lost 5 bases to trimming and J lost 2 bases, with 25 bases between them. Per germline, CDR1 SGHAT and CDR2 FQNNGV. The length of the CDR3 is 18 residues. The CDR3 DNA sequence: TGTGCCAGCAGCCGGCCAGCGCCCATCTGGGGCCTCCCCTACGAGCAGTACTTC. Protein: CASSRPAPIWGLPYEQYF. Together with reference TRBV11-2 and TRBJ2-7, the CDR3 gives the full variable domain: EAGVAQSPRYKIIEKRQSVAFWCNPISGHATLYWYQQILGQGPKLLIQFQNNGVVDDSQLPKDRFSAERLKGVDSTLKIQPAKLEDSAVYLCASSRPAPIWGLPYEQYFGPGTRLTVT.

The V and J genes are TRBV4-1 and TRBJ1-5; TRBD1 aligns across 8 bases. V lost 5 bases and J lost 3; bases outside the gene matches: 6. Germline CDR1 reads MGHRA; CDR2 reads YSYEKL. This CDR3 is built from 15 residues. The DNA for the CDR3 is TGCGCCAGCAGCTCGCCGGGACAGGTCAATCAGCCCCAGCATTTT. It codes for CASSSPGQVNQPQHF.

The chain joins TRBV19 to TRBJ1-2; no clear D gene. The CDR3 sequence is 17 residues long. The ends were cut back, 7 bases at V and 7 bases at J, with 28 bases in the middle. Germline V CDR1 and CDR2: LNHDA, SQIVND (reference sequence). The CDR3 loop is CASKPTGSIVGIGGYTF. The CDR3 DNA sequence: TGTGCCAGTAAGCCTACCGGTAGTATCGTGGGCATCGGTGGCTACACCTTC.

The V call is TRBV6-5, the J call TRBJ2-7; tentative D call: TRBD2 (6 bases). The CDR3 is made up of 15 amino acids. V shed 0 bases and J shed 4 bases, with 13 bases lying between them. Per the germline V gene, CDR1 is MNHEY and CDR2 is SVGAGI. The CDR3 here is CASSYSSSGPYEQYF. The CDR3 bases are TGTGCCAGCAGTTACTCTTCCAGCGGGCCGTACGAGCAGTACTTC.

The chain uses TRBV28 and TRBJ1-5; D unresolved. In germline, CDR1 is MDHEN, CDR2 SYDVKM. The V gene lost 5 bases and the J gene lost 3 bases, with 11 bases spanning the gap. CDR3 length: 14 amino acids. CDR3: CASSLQRINQPQHF. DNA of the CDR3: TGTGCCAGCAGTCTTCAGCGAATCAATCAGCCCCAGCATTTT.

J is TRBJ1-2 and V is TRBV30, with 12 bases that match TRBD1. The CDR3 has 17 amino acids. The J segment lost 3 bases and the V segment lost 2 bases, leaving 10 bases of the junction unmatched. From germline, CDR1 is GTSNPN and CDR2 SVGIG (reference sequence). CDR3 sequence: CAWSQGTGGRAHYGYTF. DNA of the CDR3: TGTGCCTGGAGTCAAGGGACAGGGGGCCGGGCACACTATGGCTACACCTTC.

In its sample, this clone was seen once. The CDR3 DNA is TGCAGCGTTGATAGCGGGACAGGGAACACAGATACGCAGTATTTT. Translated, it gives CSVDSGTGNTDTQYF. This chain uses TRBV29-1 with TRBJ2-3, with a possible D match to TRBD1 (9 bases). Germline V lookup: CDR1 SQVTM, CDR2 ANQGSEA. This CDR3 is built from 15 residues. Between the trimmed V and J ends, which lost 3 bases and 2 bases, there was a span of 15 bases.

The chain links TRBV7-2 to TRBJ1-4; 9 bases match TRBD1. This CDR3 is built from 15 residues. The V gene's germline CDR1 is SGHTA and CDR2 FQGNSA. Losses at the gene ends were 4 bases for V and 7 bases for J; bases not matched to a gene: 7. CDR3: CASSSLGTGTEKLFF. In nucleotides, the CDR3 is TGTGCCAGCAGCTCCTTAGGGACAGGGACTGAAAAACTGTTTTTT.

The V and J genes are TRBV19 and TRBJ1-2; 8 positions agree with TRBD1. Per the germline V gene, CDR1 is LNHDA and CDR2 is SQIVND (reference sequence). With V trimmed by 7 bases and J by 4 bases, 8 bases remained unmatched. CDR3 length equals 14 residues. The CDR3 sequence: CASKAGQGAYGYTF. CDR3 DNA: TGTGCCAGTAAAGCCGGACAGGGAGCCTATGGCTACACCTTC. Full variable domain (missing parts from reference TRBV19 and TRBJ1-2): DGGITQSPKYLFRKEGQNVTLSCEQNLNHDAMYWYRQDPGQGLRLIYYSQIVNDFQKGDIAEGYSVSREKKESFPLTVTSAQKNPTAFYLCASKAGQGAYGYTFGSGTRLTVV.

The V and J genes are TRBV7-3 and TRBJ1-2, with D uncertain. Trimming stripped 5 bases from V and 4 bases from J, with 14 bases between. Germline V lookup: CDR1 SGHTA, CDR2 FQGTGA. This CDR3 comprises 14 residues. The CDR3 nucleotides read TGTGCCAGCAGCCCCGGAGACGGTTTCTATGGCTACACCTTC. Amino acids: CASSPGDGFYGYTF.

This clone has just a few counts. This chain connects TRBV28 to TRBJ1-5, with 8 bases matching TRBD1. Germline CDR1 reads MDHEN; CDR2 reads SYDVKM. V was pared by 5 bases and J by 5 bases, with 8 bases of the junction left unmatched. The CDR3 contains 15 residues. The CDR3 nucleotides read TGTGCCAGCAGTGGACCAGGGGGCGGGTATCAGCCCCAGCATTTT. Protein: CASSGPGGGYQPQHF.

The gene calls are TRBV7-3 and TRBJ1-1; D possibly corresponds to TRBD1 (6 bases). The CDR3 is 14 amino acids. Looked up from germline, CDR1 is SGHTA and CDR2 is FQGTGA. With 1 base removed from V and 3 bases from J, the gap between germline ends came to 9 bases. CDR3 residues: CASSLKGVDTEAFF. CDR3 in DNA: TGTGCCAGCAGCTTAAAGGGGGTGGACACTGAAGCTTTCTTT.

The chain uses TRBV7-6 and TRBJ2-7, with 8 bases lining up with TRBD1. Trimming cost V 5 bases and J 2 bases; bases outside gene matches: 8. CDR3 length: 15 residues. Germline-derived CDR1 and CDR2 are SGHVS and FNYEAQ. The DNA of the CDR3 is TGTGCCAGCAGCAAAGCCGGACAGGGTGCCTACGAGCAGTACTTC. This codes for CASSKAGQGAYEQYF.

The chain is built from TRBV7-9 and TRBJ2-3; 9 bases map to TRBD2. CDR1 and CDR2 (germline): SEHNR, FQNEAQ (reference sequence). This CDR3 region has 19 residues. The V gene end was trimmed by 5 bases and the J gene end by 1 base; junction bases not matched to a gene: 16. This chain's CDR3 is CASSPPSWRGGRGTDTQYF. CDR3 coding DNA: TGTGCCAGCAGCCCACCTAGCTGGCGGGGGGGCCGAGGCACAGATACGCAGTATTTT.

This chain uses TRBV21-1 with TRBJ1-2; TRBD1, as called in the table, went unchecked against the DNA. TRBV21-1 is listed as a pseudogene. This CDR3 has 16 amino acids. CDR3 sequence (DNA): TGTGCCAGCAGCTCCCAGGGGGCCTCCTTTAACTATGGCTACACCTTC. Amino acids: CASSSQGASFNYGYTF.

V and J are TRBV6-6 and TRBJ2-1, with 10 bases that match TRBD2. Germline-derived CDR1 and CDR2 are MNHNY and SVGAGI (reference sequence). V lost 6 bases to trimming and J lost 7 bases; unmatched junction nucleotides: 6. The length of the CDR3 is 14 residues. CDR3 amino acids: CASSQLAGINEQFF. CDR3 nucleotides: TGTGCCAGCAGCCAACTAGCGGGGATAAATGAGCAGTTCTTC.

The chain has TRBV6-2 or TRBV6-3 and TRBJ1-5; weak D call: TRBD1 (6 bases). CDR3 size: 12 residues. Trimming left V 1 base short and J 10 bases short, with 8 bases between. Germline CDR1 MNHEY, CDR2 SVGEGT. The CDR3 coding sequence is TGTGCCAGCAGTTACTGGGGGCGACCCCAGCATTTT. Its translation is CASSYWGRPQHF.